The entry that follows covers one T cell receptor beta chain sequence. The antigen it binds to is not known. The record has no base qualities; no much larger clone is one base away. Relative to germline, V is missing 9 bases and J is missing 1 base, with 2 bases of the junction outside any gene match. Including cysteine and phenylalanine, the CDR3 has 12 amino acids. Only the CDR3 portion is preserved as DNA: 36 bases, with reading frame beginning at the first base. CDR1 and CDR2 are read off the germline V gene (reference sequence) as LNHDA and SQIVND. The sample comes from a study of CD4+ T cells in melanoma (dated by TCRdb to the early 2020s). Broadly, across the study: The study examined neoantigen-specific CD4+ T cells in human melanoma. General conclusions and limits of the study: Neoantigen-specific CD4+ T cells in melanoma were reported to show diverse differentiation states. Neoantigen-specific CD4+ T cells were reported to be correlated with the function of CD8+ T cells, macrophages and B cells.

The donors were people with melanoma. Receptors were amplified or captured by the immunoSEQ multiplex PCR assay. TCRdb stores this immuneACCESS table with in-frame sequences only. Part of the clones is absent; in the studies checked, under half of the shortfall reflects unresolved V genes, and no reason is known for the rest. For this sample there are about 5,700 clones; around 68% appear just once. The top ten clonotypes cover about 23% of the sample. This receptor chain uses TRBV19 and TRBJ2-5; 7 bases in the junction line up with TRBD1. Input material: cells from a culture (not recorded whether cultured in vitro). This receptor was obtained from a human donor with melanoma. The CDR3 loop reads CASRDSQETQYF. The sequenced DNA: TGTGCCAGCCGGGACAGCCAAGAGACCCAGTACTTC. Here the CDR3 is joined to the reference TRBV19 and TRBJ2-5 genes, and the full variable domain is: DGGITQSPKYLFRKEGQNVTLSCEQNLNHDAMYWYRQDPGQGLRLIYYSQIVNDFQKGDIAEGYSVSREKKESFPLTVTSAQKNPTAFYLCASRDSQETQYFGPGTRLLVL.